The clone carrying this TCR beta chain was picked up a small number of times. Antigen unknown. Trimming left V 5 bases short and J 1 base short, with 18 bases between. Germline assignment: CDR1 MNHNS and CDR2 SASEGT. This CDR3 spans 17 amino acids. The data derive from a study of response to subunit inactivated influenza vaccine. Findings of the study overall: The authors offered the suggestion that each seasonal influenza vaccination recruits few new T cells.

In TCRdb, the RT-PCR reads were re-called with MiXCR into one record per CDR3 protein. The sample holds about 610,000 distinct CDR3 sequences; approximately 14% are singletons and the top ten take around 10%. This TCR derives from a man aged 50 to 59 who received an inactivated influenza vaccine. This chain joins TRBV6-1 and TRBJ2-1; no clear D gene. The starting material was PBMCs from blood, obtained approximately 12 days after vaccination. CDR3 in amino acids: CASSPRADLLSYNEQFF. CDR3 DNA: TGTGCCAGCAGTCCCCGGGCAGATCTACTATCCTACAATGAGCAGTTCTTC.